The entry below describes one T cell receptor (beta chain). Its antigen remains unidentified. The data are from a study of T cells after posttransplantation cyclophosphamide. Findings and limits, study-wide: TRB overlap between skin or GI tissue T cells and blood was limited.

This CDR3 is 15 amino acids long. V lost 0 bases to trimming and J lost 7 bases, with 13 bases between them. CDR1 and CDR2 (germline): SGHRS, YFSETQ. Cyclophosphamide on days +3 and +4 followed busulfan-fludarabine conditioning and a marrow graft. Profiling relied on immunoSEQ multiplex PCR, and the TCRdb table lists in-frame clones only, not all of them. Seen here are 17,000 or so clones, about 91% observed once, and the top ten hold 0.45% to 0.65%. This material consisted of CD4+ T cells sorted from blood, taken after allogeneic stem cell transplant with posttransplant cyclophosphamide. This TCR came from a male patient in his sixties who received an allogeneic stem cell transplant from a related donor and was CMV-positive. These T cells may partly come from the graft donor. The chain joins TRBV5-1 to TRBJ1-4, with no clear D. CDR3 DNA: TGCGCCAGCAGCTTGGTTGAGGGTCGGCGTGAAAAACTGTTTTTT. Residues: CASSLVEGRREKLFF.